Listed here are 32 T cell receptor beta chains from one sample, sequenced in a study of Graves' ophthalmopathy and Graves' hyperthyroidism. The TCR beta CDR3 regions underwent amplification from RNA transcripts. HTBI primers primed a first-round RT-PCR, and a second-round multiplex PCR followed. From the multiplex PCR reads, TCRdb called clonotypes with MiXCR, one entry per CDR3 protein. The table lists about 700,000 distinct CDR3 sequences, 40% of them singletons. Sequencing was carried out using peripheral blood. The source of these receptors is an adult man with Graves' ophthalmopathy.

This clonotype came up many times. CDR3: CASSAIQGNYGYTF. CDR3 nucleotide sequence: TGTGCCAGCAGCGCAATACAGGGAAACTATGGCTACACCTTC. The chain uses TRBV9 and TRBJ1-2; perhaps TRBD1 as D (6 bases). Looked up from germline, CDR1 is SGDLS and CDR2 is YYNGEE. This CDR3 is 14 amino acids long. The V end was cut by 3 bases, the J end by 2 bases, with 11 bases between. Together with reference TRBV9 and TRBJ1-2, the CDR3 gives the full variable domain: DSGVTQTPKHLITATGQRVTLRCSPRSGDLSVYWYQQSLDQGLQFLIQYYNGEERAKGNILERFSAQQFPDLHSELNLSSLELGDSALYFCASSAIQGNYGYTFGSGTRLTVV.

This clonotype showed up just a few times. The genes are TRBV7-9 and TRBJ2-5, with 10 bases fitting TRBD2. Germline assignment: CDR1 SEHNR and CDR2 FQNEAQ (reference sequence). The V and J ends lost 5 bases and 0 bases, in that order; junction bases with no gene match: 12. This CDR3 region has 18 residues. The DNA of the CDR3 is TGTGCCAGCAGCCCCCAAGTGTCTAGCGGGAGTTACCAAGAGACCCAGTACTTC. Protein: CASSPQVSSGSYQETQYF.

The CDR3 loop is CASSLESGTLTYEQYF. The CDR3 DNA reads TGTGCCAGCAGCTTGGAATCCGGGACTTTAACCTACGAGCAGTACTTC. The genes are TRBV5-4 and TRBJ2-7; D is perhaps TRBD2 (6 bases). V gave up 0 bases and J gave up 2 bases, with 15 bases separating them. Germline V lookup: CDR1 SGHNT, CDR2 YYREEE (reference sequence). The CDR3 is 16 amino acids.

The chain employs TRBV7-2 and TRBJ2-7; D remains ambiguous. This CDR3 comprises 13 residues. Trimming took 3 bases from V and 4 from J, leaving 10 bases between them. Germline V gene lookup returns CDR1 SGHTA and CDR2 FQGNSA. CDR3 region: CASSFGDWYEQYF. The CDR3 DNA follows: TGTGCCAGCAGCTTTGGCGACTGGTACGAGCAGTACTTC.

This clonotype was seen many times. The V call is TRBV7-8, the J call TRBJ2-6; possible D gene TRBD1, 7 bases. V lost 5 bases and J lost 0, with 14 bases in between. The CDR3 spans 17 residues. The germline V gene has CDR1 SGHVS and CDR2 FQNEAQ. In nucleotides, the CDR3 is TGTGCCAGCAGCGTCAACAGGGGAGGCTCTGGGGCCAACGTCCTGACTTTC. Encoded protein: CASSVNRGGSGANVLTF.

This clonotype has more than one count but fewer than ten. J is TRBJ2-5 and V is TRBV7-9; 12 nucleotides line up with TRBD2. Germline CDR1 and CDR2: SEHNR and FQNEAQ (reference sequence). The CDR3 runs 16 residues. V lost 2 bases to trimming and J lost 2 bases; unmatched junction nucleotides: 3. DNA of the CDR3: TGTGCCAGCAGCTTAAGGACTAGCGGGATACAAGAGACCCAGTACTTC. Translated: CASSLRTSGIQETQYF.

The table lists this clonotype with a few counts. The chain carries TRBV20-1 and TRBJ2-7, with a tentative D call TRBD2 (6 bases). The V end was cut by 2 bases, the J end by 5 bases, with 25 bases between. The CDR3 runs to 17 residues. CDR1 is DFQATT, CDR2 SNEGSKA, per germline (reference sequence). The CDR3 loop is CSARTRDYGTYYDEQYF. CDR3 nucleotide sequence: TGCAGTGCTAGAACCAGGGATTACGGGACTTACTACGACGAGCAGTACTTC.

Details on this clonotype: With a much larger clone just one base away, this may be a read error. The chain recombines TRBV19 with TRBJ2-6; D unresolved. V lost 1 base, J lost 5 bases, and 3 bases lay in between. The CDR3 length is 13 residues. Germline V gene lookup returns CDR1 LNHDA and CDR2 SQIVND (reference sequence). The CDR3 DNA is TGTGCCAGTAGTATAGGAAGGGCCAACGTCCTGACTTTC. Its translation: CASSIGRANVLTF. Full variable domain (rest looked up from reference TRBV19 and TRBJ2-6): DGGITQSPKYLFRKEGQNVTLSCEQNLNHDAMYWYRQDPGQGLRLIYYSQIVNDFQKGDIAEGYSVSREKKESFPLTVTSAQKNPTAFYLCASSIGRANVLTFGAGSRLTVL.

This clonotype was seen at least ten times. The CDR3 bases are TGTGCCATCAGTCCGACAGGGAGAGAGACCCAGTACTTC. It specifies CAISPTGRETQYF. This chain joins TRBV10-3 and TRBJ2-5; 7 positions agree with TRBD1. V lost 5 bases, J lost 4 bases, and 4 bases stayed unmatched. The germline gives CDR1 ENHRY, CDR2 SYGVKD. This CDR3 is 13 amino acids long.

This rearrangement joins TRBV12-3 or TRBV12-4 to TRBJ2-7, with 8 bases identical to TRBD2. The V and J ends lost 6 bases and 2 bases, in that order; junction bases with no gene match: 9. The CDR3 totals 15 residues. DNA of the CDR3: TGTGCCAGCAGGGGAAGCGGGAGAGAAACCTACGAGCAGTACTTC. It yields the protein CASRGSGRETYEQYF.

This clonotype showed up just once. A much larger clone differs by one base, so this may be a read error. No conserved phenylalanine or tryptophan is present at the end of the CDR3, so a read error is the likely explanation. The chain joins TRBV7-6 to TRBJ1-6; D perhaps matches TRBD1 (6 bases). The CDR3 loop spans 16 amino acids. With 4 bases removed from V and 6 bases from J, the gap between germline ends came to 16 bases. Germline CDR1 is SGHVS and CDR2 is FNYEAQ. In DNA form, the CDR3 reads TGTGCCAGCAGCTCCGACCTACAGGGTAGTAATTCACCCCTCCACCTT. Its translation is CASSSDLQGSNSPLHL.

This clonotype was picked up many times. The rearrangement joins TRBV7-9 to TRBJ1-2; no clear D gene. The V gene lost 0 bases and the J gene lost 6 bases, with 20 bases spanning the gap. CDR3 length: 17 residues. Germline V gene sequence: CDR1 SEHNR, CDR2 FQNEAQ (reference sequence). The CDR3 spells CASSLAPAPAVRHGYTF. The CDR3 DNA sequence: TGTGCCAGCAGCTTAGCACCAGCCCCAGCCGTCCGTCATGGCTACACCTTC.

The CDR3 region has the DNA TGTGCCATCAGTGAGTCCACAGGGACACCTTATGGCTACACCTTC. Amino acid sequence: CAISESTGTPYGYTF. This chain links TRBV10-3 with TRBJ1-2, with TRBD1 as a possible D gene (6 bases). This CDR3 region has 15 residues. V gave up 0 bases and J gave up 5 bases, with 13 bases separating them. Per the germline V gene, CDR1 is ENHRY and CDR2 is SYGVKD.

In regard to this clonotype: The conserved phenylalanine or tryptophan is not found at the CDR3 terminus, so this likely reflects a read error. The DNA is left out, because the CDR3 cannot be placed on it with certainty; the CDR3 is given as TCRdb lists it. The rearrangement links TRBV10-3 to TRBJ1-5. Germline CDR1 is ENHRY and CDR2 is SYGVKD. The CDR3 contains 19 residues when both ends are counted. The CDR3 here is CAISGPPGTAGQETQLSVL.

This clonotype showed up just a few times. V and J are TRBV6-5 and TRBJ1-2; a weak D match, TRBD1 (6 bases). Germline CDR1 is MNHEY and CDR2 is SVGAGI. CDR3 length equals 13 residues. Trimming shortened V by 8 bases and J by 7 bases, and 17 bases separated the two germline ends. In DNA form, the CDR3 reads TGTGCCAGCTCCCCGGAGGGGGTGCTTGGCTACACCTTC. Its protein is CASSPEGVLGYTF.

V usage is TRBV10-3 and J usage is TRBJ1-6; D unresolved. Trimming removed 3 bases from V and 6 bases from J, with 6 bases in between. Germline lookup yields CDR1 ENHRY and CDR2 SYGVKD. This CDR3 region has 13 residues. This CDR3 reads CAISERGNSPLHF. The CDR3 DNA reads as TGTGCCATCAGTGAACGGGGTAATTCACCCCTCCACTTT.

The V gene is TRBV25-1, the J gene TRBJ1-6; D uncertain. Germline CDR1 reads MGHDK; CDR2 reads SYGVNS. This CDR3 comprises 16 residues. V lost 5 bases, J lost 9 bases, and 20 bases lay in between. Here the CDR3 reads CASSLVAERYGSPLHF. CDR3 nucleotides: TGTGCCAGCAGTTTAGTAGCAGAAAGATACGGTTCACCCCTCCACTTT.

CDR3 nucleotide sequence: TGCGCCAGCAGCCAAGGACTTTCTGGCTACACCTTC. Translated, it gives CASSQGLSGYTF. The J gene is TRBJ1-2, the V gene TRBV4-3; no reliable D call. The CDR3 is made up of 12 amino acids. Trimming left V 1 base short and J 7 bases short, with 7 bases between. Germline lookup yields CDR1 LGHNA and CDR2 YSLEER.

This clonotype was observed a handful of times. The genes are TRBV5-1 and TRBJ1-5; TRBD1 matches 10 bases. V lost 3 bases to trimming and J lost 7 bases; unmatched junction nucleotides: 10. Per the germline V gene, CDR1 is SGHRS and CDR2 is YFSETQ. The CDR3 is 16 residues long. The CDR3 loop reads CASSSTGTGDGQPQHF. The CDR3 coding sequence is TGCGCCAGCAGCTCGACCGGGACAGGGGATGGGCAGCCCCAGCATTTT.

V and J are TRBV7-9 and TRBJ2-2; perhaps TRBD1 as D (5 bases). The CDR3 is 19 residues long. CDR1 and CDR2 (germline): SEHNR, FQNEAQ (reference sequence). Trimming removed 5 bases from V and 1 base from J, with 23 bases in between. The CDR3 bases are TGTGCCAGCAGCGTAACCCCGTATGGTGGACAACTGAACACCGGGGAGCTGTTTTTT. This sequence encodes CASSVTPYGGQLNTGELFF.

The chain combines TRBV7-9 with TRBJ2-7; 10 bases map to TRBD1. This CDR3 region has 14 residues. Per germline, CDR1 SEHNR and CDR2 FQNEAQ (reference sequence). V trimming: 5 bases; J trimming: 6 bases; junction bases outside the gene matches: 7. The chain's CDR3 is CASSPDRGDGEQYF. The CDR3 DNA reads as TGTGCCAGCAGCCCGGACAGGGGGGACGGCGAGCAGTACTTC.

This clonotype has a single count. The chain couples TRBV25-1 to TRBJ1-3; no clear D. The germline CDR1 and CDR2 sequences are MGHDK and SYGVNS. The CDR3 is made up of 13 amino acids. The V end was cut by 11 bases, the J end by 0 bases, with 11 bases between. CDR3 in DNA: TGTGCCTGGAGTGAGGGCTCTGGAAACACCATATATTTT. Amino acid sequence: CAWSEGSGNTIYF.

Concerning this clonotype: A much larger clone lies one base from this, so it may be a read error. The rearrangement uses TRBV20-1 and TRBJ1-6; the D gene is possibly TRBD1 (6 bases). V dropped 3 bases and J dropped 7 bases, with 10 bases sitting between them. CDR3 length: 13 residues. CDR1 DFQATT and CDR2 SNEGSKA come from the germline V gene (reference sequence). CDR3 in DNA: TGCAGTGCTAGTCGGGACATAAATTCACCCCTCCACTTT. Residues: CSASRDINSPLHF.

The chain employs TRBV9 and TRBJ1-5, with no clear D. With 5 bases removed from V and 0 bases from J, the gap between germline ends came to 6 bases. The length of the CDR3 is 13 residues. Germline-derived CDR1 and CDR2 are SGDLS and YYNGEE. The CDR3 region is CASRLYSNQPQHF. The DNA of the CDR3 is TGTGCCAGCAGACTATATAGCAATCAGCCCCAGCATTTT.

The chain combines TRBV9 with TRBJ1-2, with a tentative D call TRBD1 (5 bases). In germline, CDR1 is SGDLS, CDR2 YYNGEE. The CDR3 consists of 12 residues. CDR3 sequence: CARDSGSYGYTF. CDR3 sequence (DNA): TGTGCTAGAGATTCAGGGAGCTATGGCTACACCTTC.

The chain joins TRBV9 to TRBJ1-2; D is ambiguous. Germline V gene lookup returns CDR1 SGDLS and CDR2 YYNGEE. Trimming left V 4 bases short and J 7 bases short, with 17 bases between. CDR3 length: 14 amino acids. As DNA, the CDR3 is TGTGCCAGCAGCCCTATGACGGGGTTTGGTGGCTACACCTTC. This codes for CASSPMTGFGGYTF.

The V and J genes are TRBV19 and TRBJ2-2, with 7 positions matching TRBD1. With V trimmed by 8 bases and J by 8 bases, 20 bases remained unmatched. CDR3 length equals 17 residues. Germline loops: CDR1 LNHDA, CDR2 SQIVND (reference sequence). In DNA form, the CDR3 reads TGTGCCAGTTTGATGCGTGTGACAGGGAAAGAGACTGGGGAGCTGTTTTTT. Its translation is CASLMRVTGKETGELFF. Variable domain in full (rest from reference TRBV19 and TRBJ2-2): DGGITQSPKYLFRKEGQNVTLSCEQNLNHDAMYWYRQDPGQGLRLIYYSQIVNDFQKGDIAEGYSVSREKKESFPLTVTSAQKNPTAFYLCASLMRVTGKETGELFFGEGSRLTVL.

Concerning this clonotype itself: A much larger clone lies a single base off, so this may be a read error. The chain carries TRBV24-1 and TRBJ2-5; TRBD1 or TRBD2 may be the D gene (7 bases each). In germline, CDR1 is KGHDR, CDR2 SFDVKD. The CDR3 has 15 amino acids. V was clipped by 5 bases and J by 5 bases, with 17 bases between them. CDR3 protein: CATSATRQGGETQYF. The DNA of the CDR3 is TGTGCCACCAGTGCAACCCGGCAGGGGGGGGAGACCCAGTACTTC.

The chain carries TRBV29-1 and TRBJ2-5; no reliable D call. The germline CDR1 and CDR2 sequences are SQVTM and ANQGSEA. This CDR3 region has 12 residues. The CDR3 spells CTLIVGRETQYF. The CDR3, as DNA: TGCACCCTCATAGTGGGCCGGGAGACCCAGTACTTC. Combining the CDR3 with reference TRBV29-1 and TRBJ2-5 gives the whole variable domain SAVISQKPSRDICQRGTSLTIQCQVDSQVTMMFWYRQQPGQSLTLIATANQGSEATYESGFVIDKFPISRPNLTFSTLTVSNMSPEDSSIYLCTLIVGRETQYFGPGTRLLVL.

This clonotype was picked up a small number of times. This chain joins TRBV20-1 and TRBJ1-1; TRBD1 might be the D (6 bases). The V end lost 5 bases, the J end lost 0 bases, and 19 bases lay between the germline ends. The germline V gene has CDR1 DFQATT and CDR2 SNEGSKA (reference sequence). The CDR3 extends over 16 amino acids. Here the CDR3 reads CSAGTTRKAVNTEAFF. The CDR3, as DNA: TGCAGTGCTGGGACAACCAGGAAGGCGGTGAACACTGAAGCTTTCTTT.

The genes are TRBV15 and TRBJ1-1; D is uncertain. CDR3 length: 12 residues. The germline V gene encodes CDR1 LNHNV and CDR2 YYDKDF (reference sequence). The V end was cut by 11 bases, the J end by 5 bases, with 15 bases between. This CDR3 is CAPGMRGTEAFF. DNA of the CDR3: TGTGCCCCCGGGATGAGAGGGACTGAAGCTTTCTTT. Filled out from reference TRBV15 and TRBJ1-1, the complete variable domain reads DAMVIQNPRYQVTQFGKPVTLSCSQTLNHNVMYWYQQKSSQAPKLLFHYYDKDFNNEADTPDNFQSRRPNTSFCFLDIRSPGLGDTAMYLCAPGMRGTEAFFGQGTRLTVV.

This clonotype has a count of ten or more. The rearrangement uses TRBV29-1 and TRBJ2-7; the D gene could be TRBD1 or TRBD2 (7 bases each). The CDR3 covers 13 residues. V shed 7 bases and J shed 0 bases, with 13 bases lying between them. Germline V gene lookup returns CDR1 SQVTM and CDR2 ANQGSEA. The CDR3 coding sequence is TGCAGCGGCCAGGGGGAGGGCTCCTACGAGCAGTACTTC. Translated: CSGQGEGSYEQYF.